This T cell receptor (beta chain) stems from a study of early T cells in non-severe SARS-CoV-2 infection. Study information: Alpha and beta chains were unpaired, from unsorted whole-blood bulk RNA.

General study points: Matching with VDJdb favored anti-spike CD8 responses (missing private and CD4 specificities).

TCRdb itself ran the 5' RACE reads through MiXCR, one entry per CDR3 protein. The sample contains roughly 60,000 distinct CDR3 sequences, approximately 6.3% of which appear only once. This clonotype was found many times. What it binds is unknown. J lost 7 bases, V lost 5 bases, and 5 bases had no gene match. Germline assignment: CDR1 SGHTA and CDR2 FQGNSA. CDR3 length: 14 amino acids. Material: whole blood, obtained at baseline. This receptor was identified in an adult who was a healthcare worker with PCR-confirmed SARS-CoV-2 infection or an uninfected control (not recorded which). This sequence joins TRBV7-2 and TRBJ2-1; 10 bases match TRBD2. The CDR3: CASSPSGGWNEQFF. The CDR3 bases are TGTGCCAGCAGCCCTAGCGGGGGTTGGAATGAGCAGTTCTTC.